This T cell receptor (beta chain) appears in the sequencing data of a study of blood T cell repertoires in COVID-19. CDR1 and CDR2 (germline): MNHNS, SASEGT. V was cut by 3 bases and J by 4 bases, with 18 bases left in between. The CDR3 extends over 16 amino acids. Participants' reported clinical history set cohort assignment. Repertoires were generated with immunoSEQ multiplex PCR, while TCRdb's copy carries only in-frame clones and drops some. The sample records about 380,000 clones, 87% being singletons. The sequenced sample consisted of PBMCs or T cells enriched from blood (not recorded which). The TCR was taken from a young man who had recovered from COVID-19. This sequence joins TRBV6-1 and TRBJ2-5; weak D call: TRBD1 (6 bases). The CDR3 DNA sequence: TGTGCCAGCAGTGACCCGACAGGACGCCTAGGAGAGACCCAGTACTTC. Its translation is CASSDPTGRLGETQYF.